Presented here are 12 T cell receptor beta chains from one specimen sequenced in a study of CD8+ T cells in alopecia areata. Sequencing relied on a cDNA template that was reverse transcribed from extracted RNA. Generated by immunoSEQ multiplex PCR, the TCRdb table keeps only in-frame clones and is missing some. The sample contains roughly 170,000 clones, approximately 59% of which appear only once. The sample was CD4+ T cells sorted from blood, taken at week 0. These receptors originate from a human donor with alopecia areata.

Regarding this clone: The same CDR3 can be traced to other DNA sequences in this sample. This chain connects TRBV2 to TRBJ1-5, with D hard to call. Trimming shortened V by 1 base and J by 2 bases, and 6 bases separated the two germline ends. Germline CDR1 SNHLY, CDR2 FYNNEI. The CDR3 contains 14 residues. CDR3 amino acids: CASSEERGNQPQHF. The CDR3 DNA is TGTGCCAGCAGTGAAGAAAGGGGCAATCAGCCCCAGCATTTT.

The chain combines TRBV30 with TRBJ1-5, with D unclear. Trimming left V 0 bases short and J 4 bases short, with 31 bases between. The germline V gene has CDR1 GTSNPN and CDR2 SVGIG (reference sequence). This CDR3 has 21 residues. Written as DNA, the CDR3 is TGTGCCTGGAGTGTACACATTGGGGTGTCACCATCCCCAAAAATAAATCAGCCCCAGCATTTT. Translation: CAWSVHIGVSPSPKINQPQHF.

DNA of the CDR3: TGTGCCAGCAGCTCCCCCGGGGCCCCCTACGAGCAGTACTTC. Its translation: CASSSPGAPYEQYF. This chain connects TRBV11-3 to TRBJ2-7; D may match TRBD1 or TRBD2 (5 bases each). The CDR3 has 14 residues. Germline CDR1 and CDR2: SGHNT and YENEEA. The germline V and J ends were trimmed by 4 bases and 2 bases, with 12 bases remaining between them.

In its sample, this clone was seen a few times. The CDR3 region is CSVEDLLAKNIQYF. DNA for the CDR3: TGCAGCGTTGAAGACCTCTTAGCCAAAAACATTCAGTACTTC. V is TRBV29-1 and J is TRBJ2-4; D remains ambiguous. This CDR3 has 14 amino acids. Trimming shortened V by 0 bases and J by 0 bases, and 6 bases separated the two germline ends. From germline, CDR1 is SQVTM and CDR2 ANQGSEA.

This rearrangement joins TRBV29-1 to TRBJ1-1, with a possible D match to TRBD1 (5 bases). Germline V lookup: CDR1 SQVTM, CDR2 ANQGSEA. This CDR3 has 13 residues. V gave up 7 bases and J gave up 3 bases, with 15 bases separating them. CDR3 sequence: CSAPGPGYTEAFF. In DNA, the CDR3 is TGCAGCGCCCCGGGACCCGGTTACACTGAAGCTTTCTTT.

This chain connects TRBV25-1 to TRBJ2-7, with unresolved D. Between the trimmed V and J ends, which lost 5 bases and 3 bases, there was a span of 5 bases. Germline-derived CDR1 and CDR2 are MGHDK and SYGVNS. This CDR3 contains 11 residues. The DNA of the CDR3 is TGTGCCAGCAGTTTAAACTACGAGCAGTACTTC. This codes for CASSLNYEQYF.

The chain carries TRBV5-1 and TRBJ2-3, with D hard to call. The V end lost 0 bases, the J end lost 0 bases, and 11 bases lay between the germline ends. The CDR3 consists of 16 residues. Germline CDR1 SGHRS, CDR2 YFSETQ. CDR3 nucleotide sequence: TGCGCCAGCAGCTTGGGGACCAGCTCAAGCACAGATACGCAGTATTTT. It yields the protein CASSLGTSSSTDTQYF.

The rearrangement links TRBV30 to TRBJ2-4, with D tentatively TRBD2 (5 bases). The V and J ends lost 0 bases and 4 bases respectively, with 22 bases between them. The CDR3 spans 18 residues. Germline V CDR1 and CDR2: GTSNPN, SVGIG (reference sequence). The CDR3 here is CAWSVLGRVGPPKNIQYF. As DNA, the CDR3 is TGTGCCTGGAGTGTACTAGGCCGTGTAGGACCTCCGAAAAACATTCAGTACTTC.

J is TRBJ1-5 and V is TRBV7-6; no clear D gene. This CDR3 comprises 12 residues. The V end lost 5 bases, the J end lost 7 bases, and 9 bases lay between the germline ends. Germline V gene data show CDR1 as SGHVS and CDR2 as FNYEAQ. CDR3 nucleotides: TGTGCCAGCAGCCAACCACACCAGCCCCAGCATTTT. This encodes CASSQPHQPQHF. The full variable domain, completed using reference TRBV7-6 and TRBJ1-5, is GAGVSQSPRYKVTKRGQDVALRCDPISGHVSLYWYRQALGQGPEFLTYFNYEAQQDKSGLPNDRFSAERPEGSISTLTIQRTEQRDSAMYRCASSQPHQPQHFGDGTRLSIL.

The chain combines TRBV27 with TRBJ2-2, with 9 bases lining up with TRBD1. Germline trimming cut 6 bases from V and 5 bases from J; bases unmatched to any gene: 7. The CDR3 totals 15 residues. Germline V lookup: CDR1 MNHEY, CDR2 SMNVEV (reference sequence). The CDR3 region has the DNA TGTGCCAGCAGGCCGCCGGGACAGGGTACCGGGGAGCTGTTTTTT. This translates into CASRPPGQGTGELFF.

This clone was seen a few times. This chain connects TRBV30 to TRBJ2-7; perhaps D is TRBD1 or TRBD2 (6 bases each). The length of the CDR3 is 11 residues. From germline, CDR1 is GTSNPN and CDR2 SVGIG (reference sequence). Trimming removed 2 bases at V and 11 bases at J, with 13 bases between. CDR3 DNA sequence: TGTGCCTGGAGTTCCGGGGGCAGTGAGTACTTC. It is translated as CAWSSGGSEYF. Full variable domain (rest looked up from reference TRBV30 and TRBJ2-7): SQTIHQWPATLVQPVGSPLSLECTVEGTSNPNLYWYRQAAGRGLQLLFYSVGIGQISSEVPQNLSASRPQDRQFILSSKKLLLSDSGFYLCAWSSGGSEYFGPGTRLTVT.

The chain recombines TRBV29-1 with TRBJ1-2; D perhaps matches TRBD1 (6 bases). CDR3 length: 13 amino acids. Germline V gene lookup returns CDR1 SQVTM and CDR2 ANQGSEA. Trimming removed 0 bases at V and 14 bases at J, with 19 bases between. DNA of the CDR3: TGCAGCGTTGAAGATCCTTGGGGGGCTAATATTACCTTC. As protein: CSVEDPWGANITF. Full variable domain (missing parts from reference TRBV29-1 and TRBJ1-2): SAVISQKPSRDICQRGTSLTIQCQVDSQVTMMFWYRQQPGQSLTLIATANQGSEATYESGFVIDKFPISRPNLTFSTLTVSNMSPEDSSIYLCSVEDPWGANITFGSGTRLTVV.